This T cell receptor (beta chain) was identified in a study of T cell responses to AZD1222 COVID-19 vaccine (dated by TCRdb to 2020 to 2023). As for the study more broadly: A total of 233 trial participants underwent TCR sequencing, of whom around 200 received two doses of AZD1222 and some 25 received two doses of the MenACWY control vaccine. Trial participants were enrolled by age into 18-55, 56-69 and 70-plus year subgroups, with roughly 160, 29 and 62 TCR-sequenced participants respectively. Findings and caveats that apply to the study as a whole: Because no day 14 peak-response samples were available, repertoires were characterized only after the peak T cell response. Most participants were white British and females outnumbered males, and the authors suggested that clonal diversity may have been underestimated. The vaccine-associated CD4 TCRs covered the entire spike protein, and the dominant responses fell in regions 160-218 and 743-854. Conclusions about previously exposed vaccinees were limited because only five to seven AZD1222 recipients were SARS-CoV-2 seropositive at baseline. After two AZD1222 doses, both the breadth and the depth of spike-specific TCRs were significantly higher than at day 0 and than in MenACWY recipients. Reportedly, almost half of the unique spike-specific TCRs recognized epitopes lying outside the regions that are mutated in the B.1.351 and B.1.1.7 variants. In the small 56-69-year group, the increase in depth fell short of significance, most likely because of low power.

Only one count was recorded for this clone. Its target antigen remains unknown. Base qualities are missing; no much larger clone stands one base away. There are 17 amino acids in the CDR3, from cysteine to phenylalanine inclusive. Only the CDR3 portion is preserved as DNA: 51 bases, with reading frame beginning at the first base. Sequences PRHDT (CDR1) and FYEKMQ (CDR2) are obtained from the germline V gene (reference sequence). Trimmed from V: 0 bases; trimmed from J: 8 bases; junction bases lacking a gene match: 11. What this sample's time point label stands for: about 28 days (+/-7) after the second vaccine dose. AZD1222 recipients whose second dose came at about 4 weeks and those whose second dose came at about 12 weeks were combined into one group, since spike-specific TCR depth and breadth did not differ between the two schedules. Vaccinee samples came from UK trials COV001 and COV002, including a single-blind randomized controlled phase 2/3 trial of AZD1222 (ChAdOx1 nCoV-19) in healthy adults. Trial participant PBMC samples were collected at day 0 and day 28 after the second dose for TCRbeta chain sequencing.

The CDR3 regions of human TCRbeta chains were analyzed by immunosequencing. In the original analysis: Repertoire TCRs were matched against a reference library of SARS-CoV-2-specific TCRs generated with the MIRA antigen-specificity platform. Breadth was defined as the fraction of unique TCRs that were SARS-CoV-2-associated, and depth was defined as the fraction of total T cells that were SARS-CoV-2-associated. Using the MIRA data, each spike-specific TCR was mapped to the spike region that the TCR reacts to and placed in a CD4 or CD8 class. Log10-transformed breadth and depth values were compared by one-way ANOVA with Sidak's multiple comparisons tests. The clones in this table, taken by TCRdb from immuneACCESS, are in-frame only. Not every clone is retained; where verified, under half of the shortfall comes from an unresolved V gene, and the cause of the rest is unknown. V and J calls and clone size follow that table, whereas D and trimming were derived from the DNA. This sample comprises roughly 95,000 clones, 80% to 95% of them detected only once. The ten largest clones take up roughly 3.1% of the sample.

The V and J segments used are TRBV13 and TRBJ1-2, with TRBD1 matching 11 junction bases. The clonotype was recovered from an adult who received the AZD1222 COVID-19 vaccine. This specimen was peripheral blood, taken 28 days after the second AZD1222 dose. The nucleotide sequence reads as follows: TGTGCCAGCAGCTTAGGATTGATAGGACAGGGGGCCGAGGGCTACACCTTC. Translation gives CASSLGLIGQGAEGYTF.